This TCR beta chain was retrieved from a study of T cell responses to AZD1222 COVID-19 vaccine. Study summary: Pooled samples include second doses given at about 4 or 12 weeks. Notes on the study in general: Spike-specific TCR breadth rose after two AZD1222 doses, and depth rose as well. Donors were largely white British and mainly female; clonal diversity was possibly underestimated. Repertoire samples came only from after the peak T cell response.

This CDR3 is built from 13 residues. CDR1 is LNHDA, CDR2 SQIVND, per germline (reference sequence). V was trimmed by 7 bases and J by 4 bases, leaving 13 bases between them. Some clones are missing from TCRdb's copy, which holds only in-frame ones; the method was immunoSEQ multiplex PCR. There are under 130,000 clones in the sample; around 91% occur only once, and about 48% lies in the top ten. Remarks on this clone: Its target is not known.

The specimen comprised peripheral blood, sampled on day 0 of AZD1222 vaccination. This receptor was obtained from an adult in good health. The chain is built from TRBV19 and TRBJ1-1; maybe TRBD1 (5 bases). The CDR3 coding sequence is TGTGCCAGTAAGGGCAGGGTGGCCACTGAAGCTTTCTTT. Translating it yields CASKGRVATEAFF.